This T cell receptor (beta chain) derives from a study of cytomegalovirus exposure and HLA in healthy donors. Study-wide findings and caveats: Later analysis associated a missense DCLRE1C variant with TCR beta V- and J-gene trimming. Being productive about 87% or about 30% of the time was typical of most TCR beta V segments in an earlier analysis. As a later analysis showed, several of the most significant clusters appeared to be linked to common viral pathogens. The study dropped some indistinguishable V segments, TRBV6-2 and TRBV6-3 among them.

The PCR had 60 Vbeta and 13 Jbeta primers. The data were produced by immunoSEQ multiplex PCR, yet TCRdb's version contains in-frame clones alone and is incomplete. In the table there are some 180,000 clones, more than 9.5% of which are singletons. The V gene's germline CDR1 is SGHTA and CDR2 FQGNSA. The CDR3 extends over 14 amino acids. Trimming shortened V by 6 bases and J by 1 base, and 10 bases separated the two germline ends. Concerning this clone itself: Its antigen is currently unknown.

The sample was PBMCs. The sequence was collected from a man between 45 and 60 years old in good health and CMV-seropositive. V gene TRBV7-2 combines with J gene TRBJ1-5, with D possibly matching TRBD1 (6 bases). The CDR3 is CASRRTGSNQPQHF. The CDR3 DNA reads TGTGCCAGCAGACGAACAGGGAGCAATCAGCCCCAGCATTTT.